This entry describes one TCR beta chain. Antigen unknown. The source of the sample is a study of beta chain features in type 1 diabetes. Study outcomes and limitations: Compared with healthy donors, patients appeared to share more similar naive, central memory and regulatory TCRB repertoires. In every one of the four CD4+ subsets, TCRB CDR3s were moderately but significantly shorter in Type 1 diabetes patients.

Germline V gene lookup returns CDR1 MDHEN and CDR2 SYDVKM. Trimming took 5 bases from V and 5 from J, leaving 9 bases between them. The CDR3 is 12 amino acids. The investigators reverse transcribed all of the isolated RNA, so they sequenced expressed TCRB transcripts. Generated by immunoSEQ multiplex PCR, the TCRdb table keeps only in-frame clones and is missing some. The sample has about 160,000 clones; over 9% are singletons. The source material was central memory CD4+ T cells from blood. This TCR was sampled from a man aged 25-45 years with type 1 diabetes. This rearrangement joins TRBV28 to TRBJ1-1; TRBD1 might be the D (5 bases). CDR3 sequence (DNA): TGTGCCAGCAGTATATACAGGACTGAAGCTTTCTTT. It codes for CASSIYRTEAFF.